These 28 T cell receptor beta chains were all obtained from the same sample, sequenced in a study of T cell responses to AZD1222 COVID-19 vaccine. Libraries were prepared by immunoSEQ multiplex PCR; TCRdb keeps only in-frame clonotypes and omits some of them. The sample has some 150,000 clones, around nine tenths seen once. This specimen consisted of peripheral blood, obtained on day 0 of AZD1222 vaccination. The receptors were gathered from an adult in good health.

The V call is TRBV6-2 or TRBV6-3, the J call TRBJ2-1; D is perhaps TRBD1 or TRBD2 (5 bases each). The CDR3 runs to 16 residues. CDR1 MNHEY and CDR2 SVGEGT come from the germline V gene. Deletions cut 5 bases from V and 7 bases from J, with 21 bases between. CDR3 in amino acids: CASSKTVLSTGNEQFF. CDR3 nucleotide sequence: TGTGCCAGCAGTAAGACAGTCCTTTCGACGGGGAATGAGCAGTTCTTC.

The chain recombines TRBV29-1 with TRBJ1-1; 7 bases line up with TRBD1. The V gene end was trimmed by 4 bases and the J gene end by 4 bases; junction bases not matched to a gene: 15. CDR1 and CDR2 (germline): SQVTM, ANQGSEA. The CDR3 is 16 residues long. As DNA, the CDR3 is TGCAGCGTTGGGGGTTACCGGGACAGAATAAGCACTGAAGCTTTCTTT. This gives the protein CSVGGYRDRISTEAFF.

The chain has TRBV6-2 or TRBV6-3 and TRBJ2-7; 8 bases fit TRBD2. This CDR3 region has 18 residues. Germline CDR1 MNHEY, CDR2 SVGEGT. The ends lost 2 bases at V and 6 bases at J; junction bases unmatched: 18. The CDR3 nucleotides read TGTGCCAGCAGTTACAAGGTGACGGAAAGCAGCGGGAGTCGCGAGCAGTACTTC. It is translated as CASSYKVTESSGSREQYF.

The chain couples TRBV12-3 or TRBV12-4 to TRBJ1-2; D may be TRBD1 (6 bases). The V end was cut by 3 bases, the J end by 7 bases, with 9 bases between. The CDR3 totals 12 residues. This chain's CDR3 is CASSLGTLGYTF. DNA for the CDR3: TGTGCCAGCAGTTTGGGGACACTTGGCTACACCTTC.

This clone showed up just a few times. The CDR3, as DNA: TGTGCCAGCAGCACTGCCACGGGAGTGAAAAATTCACCCCTCCACTTT. Protein product: CASSTATGVKNSPLHF. The chain combines TRBV5-4 with TRBJ1-6; D remains unclear. From germline, CDR1 is SGHNT and CDR2 YYREEE (reference sequence). V was clipped by 4 bases and J by 7 bases, with 18 bases between them. The length of the CDR3 is 16 residues. Using reference TRBV5-4 and TRBJ1-6 for the parts outside the CDR3, the full variable domain is ETGVTQSPTHLIKTRGQQVTLRCSSQSGHNTVSWYQQALGQGPQFIFQYYREEENGRGNFPPRFSGLQFPNYSSELNVNALELDDSALYLCASSTATGVKNSPLHFGNGTRLTVT.

This clone was recorded only once. This sequence joins TRBV28 and TRBJ1-6, with TRBD1 matching 12 bases. Looked up from germline, CDR1 is MDHEN and CDR2 is SYDVKM. The CDR3 length is 16 residues. Trimming at V came to 8 bases and at J to 9 bases, leaving 11 bases not matched to a gene. The CDR3: CASGTGGFLVISPLHF. The CDR3 coding sequence is TGTGCCAGCGGGACAGGGGGCTTTCTTGTCATTTCACCCCTCCACTTT.

The chain uses TRBV24-1 and TRBJ2-1, with D possibly matching TRBD2 (6 bases). CDR1 KGHDR and CDR2 SFDVKD come from the germline V gene. This CDR3 contains 15 residues. The V end was cut by 7 bases, the J end by 3 bases, with 15 bases between. CDR3 in DNA: TGTGCCACCAGGTCGGATAGCGGAGGCTACAATGAGCAGTTCTTC. The encoded protein is CATRSDSGGYNEQFF.

V and J are TRBV14 and TRBJ1-2, with a weak D call TRBD1 (5 bases). This CDR3 has 20 amino acids. V gave up 3 bases and J gave up 4 bases, with 30 bases separating them. The germline V gene encodes CDR1 SGHDN and CDR2 FVKESK. The DNA for the CDR3 is TGTGCCAGCAGCCAGAACATCCCCCTAGATGGGGTTAACAGGTTCTATGGCTACACCTTC. This gives the protein CASSQNIPLDGVNRFYGYTF.

The chain has TRBV4-2 and TRBJ2-3; 8 nucleotides align to TRBD2. The CDR3 has 17 residues. Germline trimming cut 0 bases from V and 0 bases from J; bases unmatched to any gene: 5. Germline values: CDR1 LGHNA, CDR2 YNFKEQ. In DNA, the CDR3 is TGTGCCAGCAGCCAAGATGGGTCTAGCGGGAGCACAGATACGCAGTATTTT. It is translated as CASSQDGSSGSTDTQYF.

The V call is TRBV4-3, the J call TRBJ2-7, with 9 bases lining up with TRBD2. V lost 3 bases to trimming and J lost 5 bases; unmatched junction nucleotides: 5. Germline assignment: CDR1 LGHNA and CDR2 YSLEER. This CDR3 has 14 amino acids. The CDR3 loop is CASSHLSGGDEQYF. The DNA for the CDR3 is TGCGCCAGCAGCCACCTTAGCGGGGGCGACGAGCAGTACTTC.

The chain is built from TRBV9 and TRBJ1-3; tentatively, D is TRBD1 (5 bases). The V gene's germline CDR1 is SGDLS and CDR2 YYNGEE. The V end was cut by 0 bases, the J end by 0 bases, with 10 bases between. The CDR3 is made up of 16 amino acids. CDR3 amino acids: CASSVGQLNSGNTIYF. CDR3 DNA: TGTGCCAGCAGCGTAGGACAGCTAAACTCTGGAAACACCATATATTTT.

The chain employs TRBV19 and TRBJ1-1; D is uncertain. Germline V lookup: CDR1 LNHDA, CDR2 SQIVND (reference sequence). The CDR3 spans 16 residues. Trimming took off 0 bases at V and 2 bases at J, with 13 bases between the two ends. The CDR3 spells CASSIDLLITNTEAFF. The CDR3 DNA is TGTGCCAGTAGTATAGATCTACTGATTACTAACACTGAAGCTTTCTTT.

The chain carries TRBV19 and TRBJ1-1; D not certain. This CDR3 contains 16 residues. Trimming cost V 6 bases and J 0 bases, with 17 bases left between them. Per germline, CDR1 LNHDA and CDR2 SQIVND (reference sequence). As DNA, the CDR3 is TGTGCCAGTAGCCAGAGTACGCGAAGGATGAACACTGAAGCTTTCTTT. As protein: CASSQSTRRMNTEAFF.

This chain connects TRBV15 to TRBJ1-1; 7 nucleotides line up with TRBD1. V lost 2 bases, J lost 2 bases, and 5 bases stayed unmatched. CDR1 is LNHNV and CDR2 is YYDKDF in the germline V gene (reference sequence). The CDR3 is 15 amino acids. For the CDR3, the DNA is TGTGCCACCAGCAGACCAGGGACAGCAAACACTGAAGCTTTCTTT. This sequence encodes CATSRPGTANTEAFF.

This clone was counted a few times. This chain connects TRBV25-1 to TRBJ2-1; the match to TRBD1 covers 8 bases. The CDR3 totals 15 residues. Germline V gene lookup returns CDR1 MGHDK and CDR2 SYGVNS. V lost 3 bases, J lost 8 bases, and 9 bases stayed unmatched. CDR3 nucleotide sequence: TGTGCCAGCAGTGAGGGGCAGGGGGCGTACGATGAGCAGTTCTTC. Amino acids: CASSEGQGAYDEQFF.

The chain links TRBV9 to TRBJ1-1; tentatively, D is TRBD1 (5 bases). Trimming took off 0 bases at V and 6 bases at J, with 15 bases between the two ends. This CDR3 is 15 amino acids long. Germline CDR1 and CDR2: SGDLS and YYNGEE. DNA of the CDR3: TGTGCCAGCAGCGTAGCTCCAGGGAGAAAGGCTGAAGCTTTCTTT. Its protein product is CASSVAPGRKAEAFF.

V gene TRBV21-1 combines with J gene TRBJ1-5; TRBD1 is the table's D call and was not checked against the DNA. TRBV21-1 is termed a pseudogene. The CDR3 has 16 amino acids. CDR3 DNA: TGTGCCAGCAGCTCAAGGAGGCTACAGGGAAATCAGCCCCAGCATTTT. Translation gives CASSSRRLQGNQPQHF.

The gene calls are TRBV6-2 or TRBV6-3 and TRBJ2-5, with D hard to call. CDR1 MNHEY and CDR2 SVGEGT come from the germline V gene. This CDR3 region has 12 residues. V was shortened by 6 bases and J by 8 bases, with 13 bases between the two germline ends. CDR3 bases: TGTGCCAGCAGCGCGGCCCTTGAAACCCAGTACTTC. Protein sequence: CASSAALETQYF.

This clone was seen only a few times. V usage is TRBV29-1 and J usage is TRBJ1-1, with D maybe TRBD1 (5 bases). The ends were cut back, 7 bases at V and 3 bases at J, with 15 bases in the middle. Germline loops: CDR1 SQVTM, CDR2 ANQGSEA. This CDR3 has 13 residues. CDR3 amino acids: CSAGTSWDTEAFF. CDR3 in DNA: TGCAGCGCTGGGACTTCATGGGACACTGAAGCTTTCTTT.

The chain recombines TRBV19 with TRBJ2-1, with unresolved D. Germline V gene lookup returns CDR1 LNHDA and CDR2 SQIVND (reference sequence). V was shortened by 1 base and J by 0 bases, with 10 bases between the two germline ends. CDR3 length equals 16 residues. The CDR3: CASSIAVANSYNEQFF. In DNA, the CDR3 is TGTGCCAGTAGTATAGCCGTAGCTAACTCCTACAATGAGCAGTTCTTC.

This sequence joins TRBV4-1 and TRBJ2-4; 14 nucleotides align to TRBD2. Germline loops: CDR1 MGHRA, CDR2 YSYEKL. The junction had 11 bases not matched to a gene; V was cut back by 0 bases and J by 1 base. This CDR3 has 21 residues. Written as DNA, the CDR3 is TGCGCCAGCAGCCAAGATCCCGGACTAGCGGGAGGAACTGGGGCCAAAAACATTCAGTACTTC. It yields the protein CASSQDPGLAGGTGAKNIQYF.

V usage is TRBV10-3 and J usage is TRBJ2-1; D not resolved. CDR1 ENHRY and CDR2 SYGVKD come from the germline V gene. The CDR3 is 15 amino acids. V dropped 8 bases and J dropped 6 bases, with 20 bases sitting between them. The DNA of the CDR3 is TGTGCCATCGGTGGAGATTCAGCCTTTTCCAATGAGCAGTTCTTC. It translates to CAIGGDSAFSNEQFF.

The chain joins TRBV19 to TRBJ2-7, with D perhaps TRBD2 (5 bases). Trimming removed 0 bases from V and 7 bases from J, with 13 bases in between. CDR3 length: 14 amino acids. CDR1 is LNHDA, CDR2 SQIVND, per germline (reference sequence). CDR3 amino acids: CASSIDHGTGEQYF. DNA for the CDR3: TGTGCCAGTAGTATAGATCACGGTACGGGAGAGCAGTACTTC.

The chain carries TRBV19 and TRBJ2-5; 7 nucleotides line up with TRBD1. The V gene's germline CDR1 is LNHDA and CDR2 SQIVND (reference sequence). Unmatched junction bases numbered 9, after V lost 0 bases and J lost 2 bases. CDR3 length: 17 residues. CDR3 DNA: TGTGCCAGTAGTATAGATCCAGCTCACAGGGGTCAAGAGACCCAGTACTTC. Translation gives CASSIDPAHRGQETQYF.

V is TRBV6-1 and J is TRBJ1-5, with unresolved D. The V end lost 1 base, the J end lost 0 bases, and 7 bases lay between the germline ends. Per the germline V gene, CDR1 is MNHNS and CDR2 is SASEGT. The CDR3 is 15 amino acids. This CDR3 is CASSEDSYSNQPQHF. For the CDR3, the DNA is TGTGCCAGCAGTGAAGACAGTTATAGCAATCAGCCCCAGCATTTT.

V usage is TRBV24-1 and J usage is TRBJ2-1, with D possibly being TRBD1 or TRBD2 (5 bases each). Between the trimmed V and J ends, which lost 3 bases and 2 bases, there was a span of 10 bases. The length of the CDR3 is 15 residues. Per the germline V gene, CDR1 is KGHDR and CDR2 is SFDVKD. The DNA of the CDR3 is TGTGCCACCAGTGATGATAGGGGACCCTACAATGAGCAGTTCTTC. It translates to CATSDDRGPYNEQFF.

The J gene is TRBJ2-2, the V gene TRBV23-1, with D possibly being TRBD2 (6 bases). TRBV23-1 is assigned to the ORF class and has an uncertain function. V shed 2 bases and J shed 4 bases, with 11 bases lying between them. The CDR3 spans 15 residues. CDR3 DNA sequence: TGCGCCAGCAGTCAAATCGGGGGTCCCACCGGGGAGCTGTTTTTT. Protein product: CASSQIGGPTGELFF.

This chain links TRBV4-1 with TRBJ1-1; no firm D call. Trimming removed 1 base at V and 1 base at J, with 1 base between. Germline V gene sequence: CDR1 MGHRA, CDR2 YSYEKL. There are 12 residues in the CDR3. The CDR3: CASSQGNTEAFF. The CDR3 nucleotides are TGCGCCAGCAGCCAAGGGAACACTGAAGCTTTCTTT.